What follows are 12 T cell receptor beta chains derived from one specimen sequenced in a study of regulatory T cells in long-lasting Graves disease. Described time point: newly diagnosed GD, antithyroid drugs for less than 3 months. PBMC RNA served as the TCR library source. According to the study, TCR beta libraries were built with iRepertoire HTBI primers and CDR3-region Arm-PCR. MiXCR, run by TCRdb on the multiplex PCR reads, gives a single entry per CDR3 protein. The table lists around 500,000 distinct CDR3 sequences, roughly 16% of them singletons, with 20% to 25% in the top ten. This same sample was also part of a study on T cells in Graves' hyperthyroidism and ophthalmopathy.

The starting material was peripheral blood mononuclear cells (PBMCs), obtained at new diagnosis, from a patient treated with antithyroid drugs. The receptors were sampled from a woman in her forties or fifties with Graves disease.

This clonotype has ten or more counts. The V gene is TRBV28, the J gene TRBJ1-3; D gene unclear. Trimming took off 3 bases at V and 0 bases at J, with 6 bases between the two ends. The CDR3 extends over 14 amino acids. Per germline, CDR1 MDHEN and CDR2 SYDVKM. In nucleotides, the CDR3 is TGTGCCAGCAGTTTTAGGGTCTCTGGAAACACCATATATTTT. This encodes CASSFRVSGNTIYF.

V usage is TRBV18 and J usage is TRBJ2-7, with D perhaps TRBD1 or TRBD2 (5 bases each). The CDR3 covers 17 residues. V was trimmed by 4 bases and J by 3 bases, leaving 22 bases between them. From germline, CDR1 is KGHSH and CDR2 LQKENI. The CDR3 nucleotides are TGTGCCAGCTCACTGTTATACGGGACGGTCTTCGTCTACGAGCAGTACTTC. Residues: CASSLLYGTVFVYEQYF.

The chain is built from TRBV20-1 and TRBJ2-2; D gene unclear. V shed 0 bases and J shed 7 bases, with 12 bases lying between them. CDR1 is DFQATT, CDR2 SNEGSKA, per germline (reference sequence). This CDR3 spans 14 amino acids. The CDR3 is CSARDERNGGELFF. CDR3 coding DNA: TGCAGTGCTAGAGATGAAAGGAACGGCGGGGAGCTGTTTTTT.

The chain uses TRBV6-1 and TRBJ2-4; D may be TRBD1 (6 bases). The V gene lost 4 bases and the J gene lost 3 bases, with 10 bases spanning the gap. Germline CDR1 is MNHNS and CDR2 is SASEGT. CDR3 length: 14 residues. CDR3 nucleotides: TGTGCCAGCAGTGTGTCAGGGGACAAAAACATTCAGTACTTC. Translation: CASSVSGDKNIQYF.

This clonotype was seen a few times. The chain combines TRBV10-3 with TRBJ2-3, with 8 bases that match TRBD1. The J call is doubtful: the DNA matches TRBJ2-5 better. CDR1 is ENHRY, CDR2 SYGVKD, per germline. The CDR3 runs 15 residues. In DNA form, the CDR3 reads TGTGCCATCACTAAAAGGGAACAGGGGGTCGAGACCCAGTACTTC. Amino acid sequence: CAITKREQGVETQYF.

The CDR3 protein is CASSFGGASFF. In DNA form, the CDR3 reads TGTGCCAGCAGTTTCGGGGGGGCATCTTTCTTT. This chain links TRBV12-3 or TRBV12-4 with TRBJ1-1; the D gene is possibly TRBD1 (6 bases). V was trimmed by 3 bases and J by 12 bases, leaving 11 bases between them. The length of the CDR3 is 11 residues.

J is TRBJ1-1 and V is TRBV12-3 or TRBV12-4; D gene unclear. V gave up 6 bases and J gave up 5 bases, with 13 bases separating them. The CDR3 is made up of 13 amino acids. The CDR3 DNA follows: TGTGCCAGCAGGGTCACCCAGGAGACTGAAGCTTTCTTT. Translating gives CASRVTQETEAFF.

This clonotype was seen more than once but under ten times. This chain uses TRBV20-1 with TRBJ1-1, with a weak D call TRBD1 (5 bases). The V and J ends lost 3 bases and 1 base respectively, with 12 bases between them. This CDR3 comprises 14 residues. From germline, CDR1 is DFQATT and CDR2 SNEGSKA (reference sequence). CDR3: CSASGGGGNTEAFF. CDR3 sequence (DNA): TGCAGTGCTAGCGGGGGTGGGGGGAACACTGAAGCTTTCTTT.

DNA for the CDR3: TGTGCCAGCTGGGACAGGGGGACGGGAAACACCATATATTTT. Translation: CASWDRGTGNTIYF. The chain has TRBV2 and TRBJ1-3, with TRBD1 identical over 11 bases. Trimming removed 8 bases from V and 4 bases from J; junction bases left unmatched: 4. Germline V CDR1 and CDR2: SNHLY, FYNNEI. This CDR3 is 14 amino acids long.

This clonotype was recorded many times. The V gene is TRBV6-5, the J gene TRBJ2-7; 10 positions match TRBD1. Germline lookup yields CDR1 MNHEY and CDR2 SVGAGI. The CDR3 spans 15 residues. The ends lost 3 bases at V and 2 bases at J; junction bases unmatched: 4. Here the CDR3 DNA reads TGTGCCAGCAGTTATACGGGACAGGGGCCCTACGAGCAGTACTTC. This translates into CASSYTGQGPYEQYF.

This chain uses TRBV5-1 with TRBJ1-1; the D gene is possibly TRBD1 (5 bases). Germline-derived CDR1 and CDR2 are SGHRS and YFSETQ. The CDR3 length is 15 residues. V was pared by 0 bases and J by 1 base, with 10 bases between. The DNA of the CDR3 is TGCGCCAGCAGCTTGGGGACACCGGGGAACACTGAAGCTTTCTTT. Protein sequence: CASSLGTPGNTEAFF.

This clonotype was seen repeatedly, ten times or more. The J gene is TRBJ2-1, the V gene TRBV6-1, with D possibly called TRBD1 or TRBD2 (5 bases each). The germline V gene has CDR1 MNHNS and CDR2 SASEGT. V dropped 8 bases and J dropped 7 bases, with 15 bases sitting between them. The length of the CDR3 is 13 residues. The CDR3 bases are TGTGCCAGCGCTCGGGGCACTGGGAATGAGCAGTTCTTC. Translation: CASARGTGNEQFF.